This note documents a single TCR beta chain sequence. Its antigen is still unknown. The record originates from a study of cytomegalovirus exposure and HLA in healthy donors. In the study overall: Earlier work reported 90 million to 120 million unique TCR beta sequences from 150 million to 200 million T cells. Findings of the study overall: Analysis was carried out at a later point, and it linked a missense DCLRE1C variant to TCR beta V- and J-gene trimming. A later analysis revealed that TCR association rates differed between HLA loci, peaking at DRB1 and bottoming out at HLA-C.

The CDR3 runs 15 residues. Germline V gives CDR1 MNHEY, CDR2 SMNVEV (reference sequence). With 8 bases clipped from V and 6 bases from J, the junction kept 12 bases outside the gene matches. The PCR made use of 60 Vbeta and 13 Jbeta primers. The repertoire was sequenced with immunoSEQ multiplex PCR; TCRdb's copy has only in-frame clones and lacks some. This table holds some 200,000 clones, approximately 70% found once. The clonotype was recovered from a woman aged 25-40 years in good health and CMV-seronegative. V is TRBV27 and J is TRBJ2-3, with 9 bases lining up with TRBD2. The sequencing sample was made of PBMCs. The CDR3 protein is CASASLGLASDTQYF. The CDR3 region has the DNA TGTGCCAGCGCCTCTCTAGGACTAGCGTCGGATACGCAGTATTTT.